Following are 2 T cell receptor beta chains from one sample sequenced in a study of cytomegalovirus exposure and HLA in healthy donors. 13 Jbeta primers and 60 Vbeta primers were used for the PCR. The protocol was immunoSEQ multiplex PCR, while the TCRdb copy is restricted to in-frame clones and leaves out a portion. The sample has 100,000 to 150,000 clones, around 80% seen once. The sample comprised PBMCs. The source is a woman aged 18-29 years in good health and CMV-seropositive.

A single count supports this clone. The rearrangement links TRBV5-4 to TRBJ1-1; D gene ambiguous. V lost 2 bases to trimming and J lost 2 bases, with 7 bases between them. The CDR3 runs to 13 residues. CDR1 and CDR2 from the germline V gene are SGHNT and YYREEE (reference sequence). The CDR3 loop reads CASSFSPNTEAFF. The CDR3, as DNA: TGTGCCAGCAGCTTCAGTCCCAACACTGAAGCTTTCTTT.

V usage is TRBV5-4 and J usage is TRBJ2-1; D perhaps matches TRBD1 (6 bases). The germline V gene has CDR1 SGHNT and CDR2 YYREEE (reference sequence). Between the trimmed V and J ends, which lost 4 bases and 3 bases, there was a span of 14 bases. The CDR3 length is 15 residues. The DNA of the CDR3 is TGTGCCAGCAGCAGCGACAGGATGTTCTACAATGAGCAGTTCTTC. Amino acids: CASSSDRMFYNEQFF.